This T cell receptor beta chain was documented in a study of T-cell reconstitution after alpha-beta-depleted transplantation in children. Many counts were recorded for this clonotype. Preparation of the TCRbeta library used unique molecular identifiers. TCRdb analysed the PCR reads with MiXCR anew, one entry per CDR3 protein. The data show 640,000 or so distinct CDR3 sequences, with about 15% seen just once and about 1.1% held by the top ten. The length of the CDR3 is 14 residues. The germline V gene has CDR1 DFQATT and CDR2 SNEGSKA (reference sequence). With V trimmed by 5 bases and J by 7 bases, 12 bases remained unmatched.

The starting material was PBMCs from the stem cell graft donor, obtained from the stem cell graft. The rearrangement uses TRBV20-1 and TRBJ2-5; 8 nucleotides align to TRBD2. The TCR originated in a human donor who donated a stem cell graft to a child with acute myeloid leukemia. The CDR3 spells CSAPSGLPRRTQYF. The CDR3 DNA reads TGCAGTGCTCCTAGCGGGCTACCAAGAAGGACCCAGTACTTC.